The 24 T cell receptor beta chains listed next were all sequenced from one sample in a study of cytomegalovirus exposure and HLA in healthy donors. Both 60 Vbeta primers and 13 Jbeta primers went into the PCR. TCRdb's copy holds only in-frame clones and misses some; the assay was immunoSEQ multiplex PCR. Among 150,000 to 200,000 clones listed, roughly 80% were seen once. Material for sequencing was PBMCs. Source of these receptors: a middle-aged man in good health and CMV-seronegative.

The chain recombines TRBV5-5 with TRBJ2-2, with D perhaps TRBD2 (5 bases). The CDR3 consists of 15 residues. Germline V lookup: CDR1 SGHKS, CDR2 YYEKEE (reference sequence). Trimming removed 9 bases at V and 5 bases at J, with 20 bases between. Written as DNA, the CDR3 is TGTGCCACAAAGATAGCGACTGGCGGAACCGGGGAGCTGTTTTTT. Translation: CATKIATGGTGELFF.

The V call is TRBV7-8, the J call TRBJ2-1, with TRBD2 matching over 7 bases. Germline V gene data show CDR1 as SGHVS and CDR2 as FQNEAQ. The ends lost 5 bases at V and 6 bases at J; junction bases unmatched: 10. This CDR3 is 15 amino acids long. The chain's CDR3 is CASSPNAGDGNEQFF. CDR3 sequence (DNA): TGTGCCAGCAGCCCCAACGCGGGAGACGGCAATGAGCAGTTCTTC.

The chain links TRBV18 to TRBJ2-7; a weak D match, TRBD2 (6 bases). Germline lookup yields CDR1 KGHSH and CDR2 LQKENI. Trimming shortened V by 0 bases and J by 3 bases, and 18 bases separated the two germline ends. The CDR3 totals 17 residues. CDR3 region: CASSPPNPSAPSYEQYF. In nucleotides, the CDR3 is TGTGCCAGCTCACCACCTAATCCTAGCGCGCCCAGCTACGAGCAGTACTTC.

J is TRBJ2-7 and V is TRBV28, with D tentatively TRBD1 (5 bases). The V gene's germline CDR1 is MDHEN and CDR2 SYDVKM. The ends were cut back, 5 bases at V and 3 bases at J, with 8 bases in the middle. The CDR3 sequence is 12 residues long. The CDR3 region is CASSQTVYEQYF. The CDR3 region has the DNA TGTGCCAGCAGTCAGACAGTCTACGAGCAGTACTTC.

The chain couples TRBV7-8 to TRBJ2-3; 10 bases line up with TRBD2. The V gene's germline CDR1 is SGHVS and CDR2 FQNEAQ. The CDR3 has 12 residues. The V and J ends lost 5 bases and 10 bases, in that order; junction bases with no gene match: 3. The CDR3 protein is CASSRLAGPQYF. The CDR3 DNA is TGTGCCAGCAGCCGACTAGCGGGTCCGCAGTATTTT. Supplemented by reference TRBV7-8 and TRBJ2-3, the full variable domain reads GAGVSQSPRYKVAKRGQDVALRCDPISGHVSLFWYQQALGQGPEFLTYFQNEAQLDKSGLPSDRFFAERPEGSVSTLKIQRTQQEDSAVYLCASSRLAGPQYFGPGTRLTVL.

The chain links TRBV6-5 to TRBJ1-5; 8 bases agree with TRBD1. V shed 2 bases and J 5 bases; nucleotides not matched to a gene: 2. CDR3 length equals 14 residues. CDR1 is MNHEY, CDR2 SVGAGI, per germline. The DNA for the CDR3 is TGTGCCAGCAGTTACGGCAGGGGGCATCAGCCCCAGCATTTT. It encodes CASSYGRGHQPQHF.

The chain has TRBV5-1 and TRBJ2-2; TRBD1 matches at 9 bases. J gave up 6 bases and V 4 bases, and 7 bases lay outside the gene matches. The CDR3 is 15 amino acids. CDR1 and CDR2 (germline): SGHRS, YFSETQ. Written as DNA, the CDR3 is TGCGCCAGCAGCGAACGGACAGGGGTGGCCGGGGAGCTGTTTTTT. This codes for CASSERTGVAGELFF. The full variable domain, completed using reference TRBV5-1 and TRBJ2-2, is KAGVTQTPRYLIKTRGQQVTLSCSPISGHRSVSWYQQTPGQGLQFLFEYFSETQRNKGNFPGRFSGRQFSNSRSEMNVSTLELGDSALYLCASSERTGVAGELFFGEGSRLTVL.

This clone was counted once. For the CDR3, the DNA is TGCGCCAGCAGCATGAGACAGGGGGGGTTTCAAGAGACCCAGTACTTC. Its translation is CASSMRQGGFQETQYF. The chain couples TRBV4-1 to TRBJ2-5, with TRBD1 matching 9 bases. Losses at the gene ends were 5 bases for V and 2 bases for J; bases not matched to a gene: 9. Germline V gene data show CDR1 as MGHRA and CDR2 as YSYEKL. The CDR3 loop spans 16 amino acids.

The CDR3 DNA reads TGTGCCAGCAGTTACGAGGGTTACTACGAGCAGTACTTC. Residues: CASSYEGYYEQYF. J is TRBJ2-7 and V is TRBV6-6; TRBD2 might be the D (5 bases). Trimming pared 2 bases from V and 3 bases from J, leaving 8 bases between. Germline V gene data show CDR1 as MNHNY and CDR2 as SVGAGI (reference sequence). The CDR3 is made up of 13 amino acids.

The chain links TRBV7-9 to TRBJ1-5, with TRBD1 matching over 9 bases. J lost 6 bases, V lost 2 bases, and 5 bases had no gene match. Looked up from germline, CDR1 is SEHNR and CDR2 is FQNEAQ (reference sequence). There are 15 residues in the CDR3. In nucleotides, the CDR3 is TGTGCCAGCAGCTTACCCGGGACAGGGATTCAGCCCCAGCATTTT. Encoded protein: CASSLPGTGIQPQHF.

In its sample, this clone was seen once. The chain is built from TRBV5-1 and TRBJ1-4; D is perhaps TRBD1 (5 bases). Trimming pared 1 base from V and 5 bases from J, leaving 12 bases between. The CDR3 has 15 residues. The germline V gene encodes CDR1 SGHRS and CDR2 YFSETQ. The CDR3 DNA follows: TGCGCCAGCAGCTTGTTCGACAGATCAAATGAAAAACTGTTTTTT. Translated: CASSLFDRSNEKLFF.

The chain links TRBV23-1 to TRBJ2-1, with 11 positions matching TRBD2. TRBV23-1 is marked as an open reading frame, function uncertain. The CDR3 contains 15 residues. V lost 7 bases to trimming and J lost 2 bases; unmatched junction nucleotides: 4. In DNA, the CDR3 is TGCGCCAGCATTTCTAGCGGGAGGACCTACAATGAGCAGTTCTTC. Translated: CASISSGRTYNEQFF.

The V and J genes are TRBV27 and TRBJ2-5; possible D gene TRBD1, 6 bases. V was pared by 4 bases and J by 5 bases, with 14 bases between. The length of the CDR3 is 14 residues. CDR1 MNHEY and CDR2 SMNVEV come from the germline V gene (reference sequence). Written as DNA, the CDR3 is TGTGCCAGCAGTTACTCCAGGGGCTCGGAGACCCAGTACTTC. It yields the protein CASSYSRGSETQYF.

This chain uses TRBV6-1 with TRBJ1-3; unclear D gene. CDR1 and CDR2 (germline): MNHNS, SASEGT. The CDR3 spans 16 residues. V was pared by 2 bases and J by 0 bases, with 11 bases between. The CDR3 is CASSEQSLHSGNTIYF. CDR3 DNA: TGTGCCAGCAGTGAACAGTCTCTCCACTCTGGAAACACCATATATTTT.

The rearrangement links TRBV28 to TRBJ2-5; the D gene is possibly TRBD1 (9 bases). Germline V CDR1 and CDR2: MDHEN, SYDVKM. This CDR3 is 18 amino acids long. Trimming stripped 5 bases from V and 2 bases from J, with 24 bases between. CDR3 DNA: TGTGCCAGCAGTCTCACAGGGGGCGCAGCGGGAGCACAAGAGACCCAGTACTTC. It codes for CASSLTGGAAGAQETQYF.

The gene calls are TRBV2 and TRBJ1-4; 9 bases are a match to TRBD1. The CDR3 runs 18 residues. CDR1 SNHLY and CDR2 FYNNEI come from the germline V gene. The junction had 26 bases not matched to a gene; V was cut back by 10 bases and J by 11 bases. This CDR3 is CATADSGTGQGKSGKLFF. As DNA, the CDR3 is TGTGCCACCGCCGACTCCGGGACAGGGCAAGGAAAATCGGGGAAACTGTTTTTT.

This chain joins TRBV19 and TRBJ2-3; D ambiguous. The germline V gene encodes CDR1 LNHDA and CDR2 SQIVND (reference sequence). Trimming shortened V by 5 bases and J by 2 bases, and 8 bases separated the two germline ends. The CDR3 is 13 amino acids. CDR3 nucleotide sequence: TGTGCCAGTAGTGACACGGACACAGATACGCAGTATTTT. It yields the protein CASSDTDTDTQYF.

This clone came up once. The chain links TRBV6-5 to TRBJ2-7, with D possibly being TRBD2 (5 bases). Trimming shortened V by 0 bases and J by 0 bases, and 12 bases separated the two germline ends. Germline assignment: CDR1 MNHEY and CDR2 SVGAGI. This CDR3 spans 16 amino acids. CDR3 region: CASSYSGRENSYEQYF. The CDR3 DNA follows: TGTGCCAGCAGTTACTCTGGACGGGAAAACTCCTACGAGCAGTACTTC.

The chain combines TRBV5-1 with TRBJ2-1; TRBD2 agrees at 12 bases. Germline V lookup: CDR1 SGHRS, CDR2 YFSETQ. V lost 0 bases, J lost 4 bases, and 2 bases stayed unmatched. The CDR3 is 16 amino acids. This CDR3 is CASSLDLAGGYNEQFF. Written as DNA, the CDR3 is TGCGCCAGCAGCTTGGACCTAGCGGGGGGGTACAATGAGCAGTTCTTC. Looking up the rest from reference TRBV5-1 and TRBJ2-1 gives the full variable domain: KAGVTQTPRYLIKTRGQQVTLSCSPISGHRSVSWYQQTPGQGLQFLFEYFSETQRNKGNFPGRFSGRQFSNSRSEMNVSTLELGDSALYLCASSLDLAGGYNEQFFGPGTRLTVL.

V and J are TRBV28 and TRBJ2-3; D perhaps matches TRBD2 (6 bases). Germline-derived CDR1 and CDR2 are MDHEN and SYDVKM. The V and J ends lost 3 bases and 2 bases respectively, with 15 bases between them. The length of the CDR3 is 16 residues. CDR3 in DNA: TGTGCCAGCAGTTTGGGAGCTAGCGTGAACACAGATACGCAGTATTTT. This gives the protein CASSLGASVNTDTQYF.

The CDR3 protein is CASRASGLASTGELFF. The CDR3 coding sequence is TGTGCCAGCAGAGCTTCCGGACTAGCCTCCACCGGGGAGCTGTTTTTT. The chain recombines TRBV5-4 with TRBJ2-2, with 8 positions matching TRBD2. The V gene end was trimmed by 5 bases and the J gene end by 4 bases; junction bases not matched to a gene: 10. Germline V CDR1 and CDR2: SGHNT, YYREEE (reference sequence). The CDR3 has 16 residues.

This clone appeared once. The rearrangement joins TRBV9 to TRBJ2-5; 7 bases align to TRBD2. This CDR3 has 15 residues. The ends lost 3 bases at V and 1 base at J; junction bases unmatched: 6. CDR1 is SGDLS and CDR2 is YYNGEE in the germline V gene. In nucleotides, the CDR3 is TGTGCCAGCAGCGCCCTGGGGGGGGGCCAAGAGACCCAGTACTTC. It yields the protein CASSALGGGQETQYF.

The chain couples TRBV2 to TRBJ1-2, with a weak D call TRBD1 (5 bases). The CDR3 has 17 residues. V shed 3 bases and J shed 0 bases, with 17 bases lying between them. Looked up from germline, CDR1 is SNHLY and CDR2 is FYNNEI. The CDR3 DNA sequence: TGTGCCAGCAGTGATGGGCAGGGCACCCCAACTAACTATGGCTACACCTTC. It specifies CASSDGQGTPTNYGYTF.

CDR3 protein: CASRRTGDNTEAFF. DNA of the CDR3: TGTGCCAGCAGAAGGACAGGCGACAACACTGAAGCTTTCTTT. The chain joins TRBV6-5 to TRBJ1-1; 7 nucleotides line up with TRBD1. V was clipped by 6 bases and J by 2 bases; unmatched bases: 6. The CDR3 loop spans 14 amino acids. In germline, CDR1 is MNHEY, CDR2 SVGAGI.